The present TCR beta chain was sequenced within a study of T-cell memory formation after mild COVID-19. Study-level information: In these data, TCR clusters were largely donor specific. Study-wide results and caveats: Clones that contracted from day 15 to 85 had balanced CD4/CD8; later expanders were CD4+ biased. The pre-infection memory compartment contained some responding clones, suggesting cross-reactive memory joined.

J lost 3 bases, V lost 2 bases, and 4 bases had no gene match. The germline CDR1 and CDR2 sequences are MDHEN and SYDVKM. The CDR3 loop spans 14 amino acids. This clonotype was picked up one time. Its specificity is unknown. Constant-segment primers served in 5'RACE that generated TCR alpha and TCR beta cDNA libraries bearing sample barcodes and UMIs. MiXCR, run by TCRdb on the 5' RACE reads, gives a single entry per CDR3 protein. Counted here are about 140,000 distinct CDR3 sequences, almost 25% occurring once; the ten biggest clones make up approximately 25%. Input material: PBMCs or a T cell subset sorted from them (not recorded which). The chain joins TRBV28 to TRBJ2-7; 7 bases agree with TRBD1. The receptor's source is an adult woman who had mild COVID-19 (a few samples of this study predate the infection). Cell type and time point are not known. CDR3 loop: CASSLNRGLYEQYF. Here the CDR3 DNA reads TGTGCCAGCAGTTTAAACAGGGGCCTCTACGAGCAGTACTTC.